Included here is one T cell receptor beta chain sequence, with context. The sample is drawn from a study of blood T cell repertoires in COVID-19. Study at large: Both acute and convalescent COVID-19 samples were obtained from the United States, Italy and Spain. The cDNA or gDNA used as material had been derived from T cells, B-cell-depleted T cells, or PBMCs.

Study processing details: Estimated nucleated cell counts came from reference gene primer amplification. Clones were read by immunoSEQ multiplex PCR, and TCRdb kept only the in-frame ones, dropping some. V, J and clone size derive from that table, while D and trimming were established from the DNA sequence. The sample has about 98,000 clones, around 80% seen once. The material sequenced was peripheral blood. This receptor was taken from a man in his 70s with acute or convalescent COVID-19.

This CDR3 is CASSLGTDSYNEQFF. CDR3 nucleotide sequence: TGCGCCAGCAGCTTGGGGACAGACTCCTACAATGAGCAGTTCTTC. This chain joins TRBV5-1 and TRBJ2-1, with D perhaps matching TRBD1 (6 bases). V gave up 0 bases and J gave up 0 bases, with 7 bases separating them. The CDR3 has 15 amino acids. Looked up from germline, CDR1 is SGHRS and CDR2 is YFSETQ.